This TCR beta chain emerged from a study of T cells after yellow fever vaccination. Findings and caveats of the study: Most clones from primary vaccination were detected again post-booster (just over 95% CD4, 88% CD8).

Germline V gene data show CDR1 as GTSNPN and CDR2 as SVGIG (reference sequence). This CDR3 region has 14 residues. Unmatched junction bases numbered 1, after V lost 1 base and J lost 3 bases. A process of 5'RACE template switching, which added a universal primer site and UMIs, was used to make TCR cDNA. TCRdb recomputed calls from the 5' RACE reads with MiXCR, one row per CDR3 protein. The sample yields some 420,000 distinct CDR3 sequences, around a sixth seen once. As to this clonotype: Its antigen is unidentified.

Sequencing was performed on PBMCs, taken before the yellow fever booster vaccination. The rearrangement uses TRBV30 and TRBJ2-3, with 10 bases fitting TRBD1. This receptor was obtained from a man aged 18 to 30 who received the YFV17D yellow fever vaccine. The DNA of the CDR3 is TGTGCCTGGAGTGCGGGACAGGGGACAGATACGCAGTATTTT. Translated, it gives CAWSAGQGTDTQYF.